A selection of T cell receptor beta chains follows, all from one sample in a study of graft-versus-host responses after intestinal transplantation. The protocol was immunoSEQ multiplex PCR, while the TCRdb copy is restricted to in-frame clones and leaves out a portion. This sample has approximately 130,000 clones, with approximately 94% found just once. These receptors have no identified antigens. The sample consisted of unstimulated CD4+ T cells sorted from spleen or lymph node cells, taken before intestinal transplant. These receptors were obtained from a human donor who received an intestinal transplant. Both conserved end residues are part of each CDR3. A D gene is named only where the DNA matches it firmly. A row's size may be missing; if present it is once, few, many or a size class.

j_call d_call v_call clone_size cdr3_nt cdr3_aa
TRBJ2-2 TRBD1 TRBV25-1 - TGTGCCAGCAGAGCTACAGGGGGCTGGAACACCGGGGAGCTGTTTTTT CASRATGGWNTGELFF
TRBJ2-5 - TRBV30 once TGTGCCTGGAGTGTACCCACGGGGCCCCAAGAGACCCAGTACTTC CAWSVPTGPQETQYF
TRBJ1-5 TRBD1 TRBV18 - TGTGCCAGCTCACCGTACCGGGACAGCTCCTCCACGGAAGCCCAGCATTTT CASSPYRDSSSTEAQHF
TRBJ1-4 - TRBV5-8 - TGTGCCAGCAGCTTGGGCAGGACTTCTAATGAAAAACTGTTTTTT CASSLGRTSNEKLFF
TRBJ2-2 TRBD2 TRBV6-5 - TGTGCCACCGCACAGCGGGAATCCGGGGAGCTGTTTTTT CATAQRESGELFF
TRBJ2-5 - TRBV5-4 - TGTGCCAGCAGCCTCCCCGGGAAGAAAGAGACCCAGTACTTC CASSLPGKKETQYF
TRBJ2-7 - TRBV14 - TGTGCCAGCAGCCAAGTAGGGAGAGGCTTCTACGAGCAGTACTTC CASSQVGRGFYEQYF
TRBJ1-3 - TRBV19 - TGTGCCAGTAGGGGGACGGGGATTGGAAACACCATATATTTT CASRGTGIGNTIYF
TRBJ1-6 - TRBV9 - TGTGCCAGCAGTGGACCACGGGGGGGTAATTATAATTCACCCCTCCACTTT CASSGPRGGNYNSPLHF
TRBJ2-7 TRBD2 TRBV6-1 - TGTGCCAGCAGTGATAGGGCTAGCGGATCCTACGAGCAGTACTTC CASSDRASGSYEQYF
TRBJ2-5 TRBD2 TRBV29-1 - TGCAGCGCACAGGGACTAGCGGGGGCAGAGACCCAGTACTTC CSAQGLAGAETQYF
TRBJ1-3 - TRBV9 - TGTGCCAGCAGCGTAGGGACGGATCTTTCTGGAAACACCATATATTTT CASSVGTDLSGNTIYF
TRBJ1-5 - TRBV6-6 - TGTGCCACCGCCGTGCCCCAGCATTTT CATAVPQHF
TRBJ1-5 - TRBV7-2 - TGTGCCAGCAGTCAGGGACGTAATCAGCCCCAGCATTTT CASSQGRNQPQHF
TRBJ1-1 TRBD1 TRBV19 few TGTGCCAGTAGTAGACAGGGGGCGCACACTGAAGCTTTCTTT CASSRQGAHTEAFF
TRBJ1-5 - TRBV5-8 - TGTGCCAGCAGCTTGTGGAGGGAATATCAGCCCCAGCATTTT CASSLWREYQPQHF
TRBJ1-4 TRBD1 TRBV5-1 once TGCGCCAGCAGCCGGGACAGGGGGCAAGCTAATGAAAAACTGTTTTTT CASSRDRGQANEKLFF
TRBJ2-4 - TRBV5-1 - TGCGCCAGCTCCTTGGACAGTTTAGCCAAAAACATTCAGTACTTC CASSLDSLAKNIQYF
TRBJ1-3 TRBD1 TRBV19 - TGTGCCAGTAGTGCCGCCGGGACAGGGGGCGAGGAGTTTGGAAACACCATATATTTT CASSAAGTGGEEFGNTIYF
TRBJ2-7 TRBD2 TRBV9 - TGTGCCAGCAGCCGCGGGGGGTTCTCCTACGAGCAGAACTTC CASSRGGFSYEQNF
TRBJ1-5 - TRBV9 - TGTGCCAGCAGCGTAGGGGGGGTTGAGGGGCCCCAGCATTTT CASSVGGVEGPQHF
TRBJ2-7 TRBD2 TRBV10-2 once TGCGCCAGCACTAGCGGGGGCTCCTACGAGCAGTACTTC CASTSGGSYEQYF
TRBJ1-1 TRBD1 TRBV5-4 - TGTGCCAGCAGTTTAGGGACAGTAAGAGGAATGAACACTGAAGCTTTCTTT CASSLGTVRGMNTEAFF
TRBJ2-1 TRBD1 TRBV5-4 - TGTGCCAGCAGCTTGGCAAAAGGGACAGGGGGCTACAATGAGCAGTTCTTC CASSLAKGTGGYNEQFF
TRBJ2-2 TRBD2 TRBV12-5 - TGTGCTAGTGGTTTGAACGGGGGGACCGGGGAGCTGTTTTTT CASGLNGGTGELFF
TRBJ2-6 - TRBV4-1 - TGCGCCAGCAGCCAAGAGGGGTCTGGGGCCAACGTCCTGACTTTC CASSQEGSGANVLTF
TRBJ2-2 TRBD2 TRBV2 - TGTGCCAGCAGTGAGGCGGGGGGCGGCACCGGGGAGCTGTTTTTT CASSEAGGGTGELFF
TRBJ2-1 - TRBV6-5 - TGTGCCAGCAGTGAAGTGGGCGGCAATGAGCAGTTCTTC CASSEVGGNEQFF
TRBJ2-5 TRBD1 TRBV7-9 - TGTGCCAGCAGCCTTCCTCGGGACAGGGCGAGGGAGACCCAGTACTTC CASSLPRDRARETQYF
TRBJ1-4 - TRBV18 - TGTGCCAGCTCACATGGGGGTAATGAAAAACTGTTTTTT CASSHGGNEKLFF
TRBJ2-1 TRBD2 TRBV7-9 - TGTGCCAGCAGCCGAGGGACTAGCGGCGCCAAGGGTCGCTACAATGAGCAGTTCTTC CASSRGTSGAKGRYNEQFF
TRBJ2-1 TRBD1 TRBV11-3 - TGTGCCAGCAGCGCAGGACAGGGGGATTCCTACAATGAGCAGTTCTTC CASSAGQGDSYNEQFF
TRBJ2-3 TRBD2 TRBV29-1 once TGCAGCGCGGGGGGGGCGACAGATACGCAGTATTTT CSAGGATDTQYF
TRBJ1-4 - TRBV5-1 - TGCGCCAGCAGATCGAGGGGTACGACTAATGAAAAACTGTTTTTT CASRSRGTTNEKLFF
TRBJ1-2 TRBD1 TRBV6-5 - TGTGCCAGCAATAAATGGACAGGGCTCTATGGCTACACCTTC CASNKWTGLYGYTF
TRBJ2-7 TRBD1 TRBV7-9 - TGTGCCAGCAGCATCGGGACAGGAAACTCCTACGAGCAGTACTTC CASSIGTGNSYEQYF
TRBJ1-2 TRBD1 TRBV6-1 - TGTGCCAGCAGTCCTCGGACAGGTGGGGGCTATGGCTACACCTTC CASSPRTGGGYGYTF
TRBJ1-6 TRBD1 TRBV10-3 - TGTGCCATCAGCCTCGGGACAGGGGCTTCACCCCTCCACTTT CAISLGTGASPLHF
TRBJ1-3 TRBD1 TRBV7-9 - TGTGCCAGCAGCTCATGGACAGGAAATCCTGGGATCTACGGAAACACCATATATTTT CASSSWTGNPGIYGNTIYF
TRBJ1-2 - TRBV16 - TGTGCCAGCAGCCAATCGACACGGGGCTACACCTTC CASSQSTRGYTF
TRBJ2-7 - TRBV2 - TGTGCCAGCAGGGGGACGGCCGCCTACGAGCAGTACTTC CASRGTAAYEQYF
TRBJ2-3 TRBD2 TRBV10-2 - TGCGCCAGCAGGCCCGCGGGGGGCCCACGGAATACGCAGTATTTT CASRPAGGPRNTQYF
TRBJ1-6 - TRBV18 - TGTGCCAGCTCGTCATCCGAAGGCGGATTATATTCACCCCTCCACTTT CASSSSEGGLYSPLHF
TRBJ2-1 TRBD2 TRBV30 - TGTGCCTGGAGGCCTCTAGCGGGGGGCTCCTACAATGAGCAGTTCTTC CAWRPLAGGSYNEQFF
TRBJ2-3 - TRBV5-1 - TGCGCCAGCAGGAGCACAGATACGCAGTATTTT CASRSTDTQYF
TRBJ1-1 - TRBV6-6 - TGTGCCAGCAGTTACAGGACGGATAACACTGAAGCTTTCTTT CASSYRTDNTEAFF
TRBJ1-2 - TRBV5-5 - TGTGCCAGCAGCTTGGTCAGGAACTACACCTTC CASSLVRNYTF
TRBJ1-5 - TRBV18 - TGTGCCAGCTCACCACGAGACTTGGGGGGGAATCAGCCCCAGCATTTT CASSPRDLGGNQPQHF
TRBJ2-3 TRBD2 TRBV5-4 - TGTGCCAGCAGCTTTGTAGCGGGGGGGTCAGGGACGCAGTATTTT CASSFVAGGSGTQYF
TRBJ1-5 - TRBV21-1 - TGTGCCAGCAGCAAAGTCGACGGCTATAGCAATCAGCCCCAGCATTTT CASSKVDGYSNQPQHF
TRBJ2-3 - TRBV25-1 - TGTGCCAGCAGGGCACCGGGACTAGATACGCAGTATTTT CASRAPGLDTQYF
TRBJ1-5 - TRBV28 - TGTGCCAGCAGTCCCAAGATGCGGTTGAGCAATCAGCCCCAGCATTTT CASSPKMRLSNQPQHF
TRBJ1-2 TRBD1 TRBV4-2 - TGTGCCAGCAGCCAAGATCCCGGGACAGGGATCTTGAGCTACACCTTC CASSQDPGTGILSYTF
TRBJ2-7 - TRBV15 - TGTGCCACCAGCAGAGATTTGAAGGGAGGCGAGCAGTACTTC CATSRDLKGGEQYF
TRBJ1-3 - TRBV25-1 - TGTGCCAGCAGTTTAAATTCTGGAAACACCATATATTTT CASSLNSGNTIYF